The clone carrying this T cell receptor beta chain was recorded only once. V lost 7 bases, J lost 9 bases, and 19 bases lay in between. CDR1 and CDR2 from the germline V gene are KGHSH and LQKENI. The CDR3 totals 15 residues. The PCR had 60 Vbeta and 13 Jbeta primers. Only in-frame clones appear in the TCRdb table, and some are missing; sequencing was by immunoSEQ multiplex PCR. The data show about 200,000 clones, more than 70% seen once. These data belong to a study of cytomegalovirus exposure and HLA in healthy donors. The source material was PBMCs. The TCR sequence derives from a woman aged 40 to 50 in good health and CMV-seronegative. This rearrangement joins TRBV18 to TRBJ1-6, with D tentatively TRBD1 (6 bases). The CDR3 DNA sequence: TGTGCCAGCTTGACACTACAGGGCCGGGGTTCACCCCTCCACTTT. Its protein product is CASLTLQGRGSPLHF.